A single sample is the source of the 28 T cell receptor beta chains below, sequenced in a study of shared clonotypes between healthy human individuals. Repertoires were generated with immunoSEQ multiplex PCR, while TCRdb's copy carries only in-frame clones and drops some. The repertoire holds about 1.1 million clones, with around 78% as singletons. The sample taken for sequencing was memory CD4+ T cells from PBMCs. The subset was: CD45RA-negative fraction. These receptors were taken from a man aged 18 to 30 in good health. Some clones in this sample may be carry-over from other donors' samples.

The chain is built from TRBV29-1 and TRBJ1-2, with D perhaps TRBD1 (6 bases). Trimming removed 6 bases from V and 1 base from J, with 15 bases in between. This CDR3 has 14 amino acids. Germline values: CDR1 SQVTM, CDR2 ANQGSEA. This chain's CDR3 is CSVRGARGNYGYTF. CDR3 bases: TGCAGCGTCCGAGGGGCCAGGGGTAACTATGGCTACACCTTC.

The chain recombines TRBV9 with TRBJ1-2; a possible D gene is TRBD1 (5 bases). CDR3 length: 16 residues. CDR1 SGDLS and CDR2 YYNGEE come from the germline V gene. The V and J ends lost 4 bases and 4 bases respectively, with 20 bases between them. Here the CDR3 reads CASSLSSGRELYGYTF. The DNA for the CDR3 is TGTGCCAGCAGCCTCTCCTCGGGCAGGGAGCTCTATGGCTACACCTTC. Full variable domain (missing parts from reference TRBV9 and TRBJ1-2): DSGVTQTPKHLITATGQRVTLRCSPRSGDLSVYWYQQSLDQGLQFLIQYYNGEERAKGNILERFSAQQFPDLHSELNLSSLELGDSALYFCASSLSSGRELYGYTFGSGTRLTVV.

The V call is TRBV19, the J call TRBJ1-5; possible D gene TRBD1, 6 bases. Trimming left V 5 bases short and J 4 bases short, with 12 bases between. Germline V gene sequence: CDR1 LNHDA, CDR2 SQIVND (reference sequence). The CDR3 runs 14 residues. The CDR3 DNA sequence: TGTGCCAGTAGTTCACAGGGTCGAAATCAGCCCCAGCATTTT. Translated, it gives CASSSQGRNQPQHF.

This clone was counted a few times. CDR3 residues: CASTDRYGYTF. The CDR3 DNA sequence: TGTGCCAGCACGGACCGGTATGGCTACACCTTC. This chain connects TRBV28 to TRBJ1-2; D remains ambiguous. This CDR3 contains 11 residues. CDR1 MDHEN and CDR2 SYDVKM come from the germline V gene. With 7 bases removed from V and 5 bases from J, the gap between germline ends came to 8 bases.

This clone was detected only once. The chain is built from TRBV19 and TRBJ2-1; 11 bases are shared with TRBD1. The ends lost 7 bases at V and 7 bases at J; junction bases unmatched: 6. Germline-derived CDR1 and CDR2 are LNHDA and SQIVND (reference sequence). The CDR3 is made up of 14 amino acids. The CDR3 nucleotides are TGTGCCAGTACGGACAGGGGGCGCAGTAATGAGCAGTTCTTC. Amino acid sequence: CASTDRGRSNEQFF.

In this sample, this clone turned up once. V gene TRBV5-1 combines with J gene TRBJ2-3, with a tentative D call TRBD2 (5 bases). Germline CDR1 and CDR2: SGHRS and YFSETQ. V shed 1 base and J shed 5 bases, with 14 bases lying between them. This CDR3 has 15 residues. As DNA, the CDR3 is TGCGCCAGCAGCTTGACGGGCCCGCGGGTAGATACGCAGTATTTT. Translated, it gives CASSLTGPRVDTQYF.

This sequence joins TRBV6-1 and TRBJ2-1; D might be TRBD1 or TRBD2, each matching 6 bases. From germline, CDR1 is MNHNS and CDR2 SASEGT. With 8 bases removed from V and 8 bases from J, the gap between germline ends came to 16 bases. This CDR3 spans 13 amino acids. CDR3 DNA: TGTGCCAGCCAGGAGGGGGAGTGGCATGAGCAGTTCTTC. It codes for CASQEGEWHEQFF.

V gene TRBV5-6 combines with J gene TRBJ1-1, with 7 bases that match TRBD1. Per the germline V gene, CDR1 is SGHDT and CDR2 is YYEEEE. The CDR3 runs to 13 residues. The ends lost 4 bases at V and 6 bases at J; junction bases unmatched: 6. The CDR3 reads CASSQQGDAEAFF. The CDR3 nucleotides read TGTGCCAGCAGCCAGCAGGGGGACGCTGAAGCTTTCTTT.

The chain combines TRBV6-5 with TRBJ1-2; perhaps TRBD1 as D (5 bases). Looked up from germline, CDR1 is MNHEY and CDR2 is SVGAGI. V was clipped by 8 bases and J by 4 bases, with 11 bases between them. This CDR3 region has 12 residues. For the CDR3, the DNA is TGTGCCAGCGGGGACGGGCCCTATGGCTACACCTTC. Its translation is CASGDGPYGYTF.

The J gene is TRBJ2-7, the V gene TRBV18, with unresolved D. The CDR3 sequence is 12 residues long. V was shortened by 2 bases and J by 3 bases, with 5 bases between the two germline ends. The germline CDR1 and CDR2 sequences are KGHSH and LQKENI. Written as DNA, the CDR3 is TGTGCCAGCTCACCATTGGGCTACGAGCAGTACTTC. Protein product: CASSPLGYEQYF. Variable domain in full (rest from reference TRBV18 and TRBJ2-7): NAGVMQNPRHLVRRRGQEARLRCSPMKGHSHVYWYRQLPEEGLKFMVYLQKENIIDESGMPKERFSAEFPKEGPSILRIQQVVRGDSAAYFCASSPLGYEQYFGPGTRLTVT.

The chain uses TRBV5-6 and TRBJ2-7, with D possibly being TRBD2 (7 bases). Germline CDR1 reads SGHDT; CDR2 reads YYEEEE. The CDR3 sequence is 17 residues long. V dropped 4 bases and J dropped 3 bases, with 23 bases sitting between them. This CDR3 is CASSRGGGRGSLYEQYF. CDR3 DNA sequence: TGTGCCAGCAGCCGTGGGGGGGGCCGTGGATCCCTCTACGAGCAGTACTTC.

The CDR3 protein is CASSLYLGARYEQYF. CDR3 nucleotides: TGTGCCAGCAGCTTGTATCTTGGGGCGAGGTACGAGCAGTACTTC. J is TRBJ2-7 and V is TRBV5-4, with D perhaps matching TRBD1 (5 bases). CDR1 and CDR2 from the germline V gene are SGHNT and YYREEE (reference sequence). This CDR3 has 15 residues. V lost 1 base, J lost 4 bases, and 15 bases lay in between.

CDR3 nucleotide sequence: TGTGCCAGTAGTACGGGCCGCTCCTATGGCTACACCTTC. Translated, it gives CASSTGRSYGYTF. The chain carries TRBV19 and TRBJ1-2; D call uncertain. The CDR3 spans 13 residues. Germline V gives CDR1 LNHDA, CDR2 SQIVND (reference sequence). V was shortened by 4 bases and J by 4 bases, with 10 bases between the two germline ends.

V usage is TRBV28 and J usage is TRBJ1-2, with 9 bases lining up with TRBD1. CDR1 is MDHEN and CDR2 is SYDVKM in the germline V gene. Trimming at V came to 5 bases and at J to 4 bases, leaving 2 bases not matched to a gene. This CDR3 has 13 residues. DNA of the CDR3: TGTGCCAGCAGTGGGACAGGGATCTATGGCTACACCTTC. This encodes CASSGTGIYGYTF.

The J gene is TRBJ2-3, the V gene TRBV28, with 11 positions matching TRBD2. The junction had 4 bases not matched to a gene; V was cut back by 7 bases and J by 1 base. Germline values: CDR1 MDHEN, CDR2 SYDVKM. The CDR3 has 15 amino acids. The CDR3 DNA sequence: TGTGCCAGCATTCTAGCGGGAGGAGGCACAGATACGCAGTATTTT. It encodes CASILAGGGTDTQYF.

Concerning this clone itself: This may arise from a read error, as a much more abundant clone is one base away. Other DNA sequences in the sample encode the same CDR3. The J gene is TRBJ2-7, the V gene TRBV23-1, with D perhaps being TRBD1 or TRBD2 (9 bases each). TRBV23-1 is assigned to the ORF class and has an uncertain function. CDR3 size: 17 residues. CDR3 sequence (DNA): TGCGCTAGCAGTCACCTCGCGGGGGGGACAGGGTATAACGAGCAGTACTTC. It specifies CASSHLAGGTGYNEQYF.

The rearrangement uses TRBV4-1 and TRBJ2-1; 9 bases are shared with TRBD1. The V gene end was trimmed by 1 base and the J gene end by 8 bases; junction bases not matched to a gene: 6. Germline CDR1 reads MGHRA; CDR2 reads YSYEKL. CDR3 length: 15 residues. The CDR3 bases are TGCGCCAGCAGCCAAGTACAGGGGGCTCAGGATGAGCAGTTCTTC. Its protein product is CASSQVQGAQDEQFF.

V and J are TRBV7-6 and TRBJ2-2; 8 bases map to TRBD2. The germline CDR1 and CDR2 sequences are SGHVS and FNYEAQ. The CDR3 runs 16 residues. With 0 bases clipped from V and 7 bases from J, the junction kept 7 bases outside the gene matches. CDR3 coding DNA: TGTGCCAGCAGCTTAGCTGAGCGGGAGTATGGCGGGGAGCTGTTTTTT. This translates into CASSLAEREYGGELFF.

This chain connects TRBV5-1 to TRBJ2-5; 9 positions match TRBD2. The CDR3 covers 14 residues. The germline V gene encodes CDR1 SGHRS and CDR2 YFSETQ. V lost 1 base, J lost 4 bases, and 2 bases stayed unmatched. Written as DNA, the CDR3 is TGCGCCAGCAGCTTGTGGACTAGCGTAGAGACCCAGTACTTC. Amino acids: CASSLWTSVETQYF.

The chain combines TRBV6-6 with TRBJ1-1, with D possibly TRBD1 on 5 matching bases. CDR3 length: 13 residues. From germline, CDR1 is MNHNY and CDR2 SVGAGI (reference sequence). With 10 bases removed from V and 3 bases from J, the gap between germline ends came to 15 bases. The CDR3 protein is CATTGDFDTEAFF. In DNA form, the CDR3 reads TGTGCCACCACGGGGGACTTCGACACTGAAGCTTTCTTT.

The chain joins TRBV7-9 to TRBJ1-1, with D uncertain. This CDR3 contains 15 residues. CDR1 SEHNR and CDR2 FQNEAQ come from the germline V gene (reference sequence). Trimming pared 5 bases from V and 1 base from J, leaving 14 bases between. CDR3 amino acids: CASSHRTNRNTEAFF. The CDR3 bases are TGTGCCAGCAGCCACCGCACAAACCGGAACACTGAAGCTTTCTTT.

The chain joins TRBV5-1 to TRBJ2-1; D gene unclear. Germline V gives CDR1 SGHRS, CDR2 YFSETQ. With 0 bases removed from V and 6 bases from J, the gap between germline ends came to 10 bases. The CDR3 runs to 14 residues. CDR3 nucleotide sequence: TGCGCCAGCAGCTTGGGCTCGTTCCTCAATGAGCAGTTCTTC. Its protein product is CASSLGSFLNEQFF.

The CDR3 coding sequence is TGTGCCAGCAAGTTTAGCTCTGGAAACACCATATATTTT. Protein: CASKFSSGNTIYF. The chain recombines TRBV27 with TRBJ1-3; no definite D call. Trimming cost V 7 bases and J 0 bases, with 7 bases left between them. The CDR3 runs to 13 residues. Looked up from germline, CDR1 is MNHEY and CDR2 is SMNVEV (reference sequence).

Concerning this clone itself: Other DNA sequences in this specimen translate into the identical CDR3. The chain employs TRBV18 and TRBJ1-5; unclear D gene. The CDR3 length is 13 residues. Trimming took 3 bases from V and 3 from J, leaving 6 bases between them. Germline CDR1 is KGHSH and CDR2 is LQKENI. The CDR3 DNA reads TGTGCCAGCTCACCGGGTTCCAATCAGCCCCAGCATTTT. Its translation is CASSPGSNQPQHF.

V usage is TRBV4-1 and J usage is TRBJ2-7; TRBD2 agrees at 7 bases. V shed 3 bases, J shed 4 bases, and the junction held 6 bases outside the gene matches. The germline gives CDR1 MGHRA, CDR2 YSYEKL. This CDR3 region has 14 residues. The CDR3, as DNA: TGCGCCAGCAGCCACGGCGGGAGTACTTACGAGCAGTACTTC. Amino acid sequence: CASSHGGSTYEQYF.

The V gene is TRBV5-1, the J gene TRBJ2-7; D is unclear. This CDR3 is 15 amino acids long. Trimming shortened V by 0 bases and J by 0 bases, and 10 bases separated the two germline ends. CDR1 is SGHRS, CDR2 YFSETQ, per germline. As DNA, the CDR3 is TGCGCCAGCAGCTTGGGATCTGTCAGCTCCTACGAGCAGTACTTC. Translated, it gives CASSLGSVSSYEQYF.

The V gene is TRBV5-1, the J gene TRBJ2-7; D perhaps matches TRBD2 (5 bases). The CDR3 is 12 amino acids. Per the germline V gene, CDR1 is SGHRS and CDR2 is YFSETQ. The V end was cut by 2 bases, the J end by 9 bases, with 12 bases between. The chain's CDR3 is CASSFTPGLQYF. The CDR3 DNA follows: TGCGCCAGCAGCTTTACCCCGGGGTTGCAGTACTTC.

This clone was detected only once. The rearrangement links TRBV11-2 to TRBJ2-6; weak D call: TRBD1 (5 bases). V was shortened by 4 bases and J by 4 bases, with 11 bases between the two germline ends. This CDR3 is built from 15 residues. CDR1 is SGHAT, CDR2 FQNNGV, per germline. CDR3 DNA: TGTGCCAGCAGCTCCCTCAGGGCAGGGGCCAACGTCCTGACTTTC. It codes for CASSSLRAGANVLTF.